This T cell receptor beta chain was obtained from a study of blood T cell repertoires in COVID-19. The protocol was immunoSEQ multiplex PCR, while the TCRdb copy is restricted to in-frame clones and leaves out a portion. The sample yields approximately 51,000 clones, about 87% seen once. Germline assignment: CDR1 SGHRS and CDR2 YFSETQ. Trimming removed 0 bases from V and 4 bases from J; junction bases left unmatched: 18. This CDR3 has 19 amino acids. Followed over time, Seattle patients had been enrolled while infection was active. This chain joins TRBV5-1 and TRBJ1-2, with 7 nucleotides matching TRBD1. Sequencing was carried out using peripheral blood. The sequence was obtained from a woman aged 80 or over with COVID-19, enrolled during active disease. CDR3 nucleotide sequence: TGCGCCAGCAGCTTGGCCCTAAGGACAGGCAAGATTCAAACCTATGGCTACACCTTC. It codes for CASSLALRTGKIQTYGYTF.